This TCR beta chain emerged from a study of spatial heterogeneity in lung cancer. Study summary: Detection consistently yielded more beta chains than alpha chains.

Using its own MiXCR run on the 5' RACE reads, TCRdb lists one record per CDR3 protein. The sample includes 2,500 to 4,000 distinct CDR3 sequences, over 3.5% of them seen just once. Specified time point: sample taken at primary tumor resection. The donors, fewer than 90 patients with untreated early-stage non-small cell lung cancer, provided the samples. Trimming removed 0 bases at V and 5 bases at J, with 13 bases between. The length of the CDR3 is 14 residues. Per the germline V gene, CDR1 is DFQATT and CDR2 is SNEGSKA (reference sequence). Sequenced material: normal lung tissue next to the tumor, taken at surgery. The genes are TRBV20-1 and TRBJ1-2; D gene ambiguous. The sequence came from a male donor with early-stage non-small cell lung cancer. The CDR3 coding sequence is TGCAGTGCTAGAGATCTACGGTTAAATTATGGCTACACCTTC. This sequence encodes CSARDLRLNYGYTF.